This T cell receptor (beta chain) was retrieved from a study of T cells after yellow fever vaccination. A few counts support this clonotype. Its matching antigen is unknown. V gave up 2 bases and J gave up 5 bases; unmatched junction bases: 5. This CDR3 contains 17 residues. Germline assignment: CDR1 MNHEY and CDR2 SVGAGI. Overall study results and limits: High-abundance clonotypes from the bulk population could contaminate FACS-sorted repertoires. Reappearance after the booster was observed for most primary-vaccination clones (96% CD4, about 91% CD8).

In TCRdb, the 5' RACE reads were re-called with MiXCR into one record per CDR3 protein. There are some 390,000 distinct CDR3 sequences in the sample; about 6.2% occur only once, and over 14% lies in the top ten. The chain has TRBV6-5 and TRBJ2-2; 13 bases align to TRBD2. Here the sequenced sample was PBMCs, taken 5 days after the yellow fever booster vaccination. This TCR came from a man under 40 who received the YFV17D yellow fever vaccine. This chain's CDR3 is CASSYGLAGVRTGELFF. CDR3 bases: TGTGCCAGCAGTTACGGACTAGCGGGAGTAAGAACCGGGGAGCTGTTTTTT.